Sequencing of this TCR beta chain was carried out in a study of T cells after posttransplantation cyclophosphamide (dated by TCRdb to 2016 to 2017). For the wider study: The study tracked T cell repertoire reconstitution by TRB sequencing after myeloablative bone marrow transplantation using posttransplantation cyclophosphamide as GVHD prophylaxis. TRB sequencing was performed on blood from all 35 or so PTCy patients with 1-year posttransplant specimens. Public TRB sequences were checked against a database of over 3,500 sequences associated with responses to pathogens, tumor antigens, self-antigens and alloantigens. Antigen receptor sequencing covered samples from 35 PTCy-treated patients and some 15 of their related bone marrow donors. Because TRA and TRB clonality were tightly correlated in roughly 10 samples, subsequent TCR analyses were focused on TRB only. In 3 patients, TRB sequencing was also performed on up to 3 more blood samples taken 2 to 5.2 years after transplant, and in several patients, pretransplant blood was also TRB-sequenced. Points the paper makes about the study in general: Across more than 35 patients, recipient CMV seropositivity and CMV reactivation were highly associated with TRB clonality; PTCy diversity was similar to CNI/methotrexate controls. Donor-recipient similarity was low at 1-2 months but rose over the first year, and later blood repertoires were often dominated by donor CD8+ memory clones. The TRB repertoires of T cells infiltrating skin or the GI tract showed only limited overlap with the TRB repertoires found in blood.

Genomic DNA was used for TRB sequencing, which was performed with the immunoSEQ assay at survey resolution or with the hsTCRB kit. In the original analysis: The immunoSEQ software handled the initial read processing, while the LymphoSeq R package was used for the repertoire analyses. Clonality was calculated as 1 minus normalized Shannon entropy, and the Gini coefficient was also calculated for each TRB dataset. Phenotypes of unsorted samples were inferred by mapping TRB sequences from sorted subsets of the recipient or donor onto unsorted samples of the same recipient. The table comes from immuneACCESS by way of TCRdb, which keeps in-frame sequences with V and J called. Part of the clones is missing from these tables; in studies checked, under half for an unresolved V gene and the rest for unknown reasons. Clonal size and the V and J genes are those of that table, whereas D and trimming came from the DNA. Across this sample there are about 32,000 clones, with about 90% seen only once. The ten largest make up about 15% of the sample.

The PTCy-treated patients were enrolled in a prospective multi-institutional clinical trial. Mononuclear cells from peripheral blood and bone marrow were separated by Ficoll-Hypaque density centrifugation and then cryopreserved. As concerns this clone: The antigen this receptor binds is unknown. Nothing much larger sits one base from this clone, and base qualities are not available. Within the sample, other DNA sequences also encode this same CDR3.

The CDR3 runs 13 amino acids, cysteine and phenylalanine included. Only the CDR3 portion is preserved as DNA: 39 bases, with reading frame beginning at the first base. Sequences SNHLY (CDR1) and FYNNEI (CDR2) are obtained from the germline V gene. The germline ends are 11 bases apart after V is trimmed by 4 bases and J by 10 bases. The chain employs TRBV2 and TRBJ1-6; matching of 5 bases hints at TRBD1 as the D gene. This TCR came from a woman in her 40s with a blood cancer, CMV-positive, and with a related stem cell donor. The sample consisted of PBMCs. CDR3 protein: CASSAQGYSPLHF. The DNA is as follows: TGTGCCAGCAGTGCTCAGGGTTACTCACCCCTCCACTTT. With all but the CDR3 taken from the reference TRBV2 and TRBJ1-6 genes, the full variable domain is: EPEVTQTPSHQVTQMGQEVILRCVPISNHLYFYWYRQILGQKVEFLVSFYNNEISEKSEIFDDQFSVERPDGSNFTLKIRSTKLEDSAMYFCASSAQGYSPLHFGNGTRLTVT.